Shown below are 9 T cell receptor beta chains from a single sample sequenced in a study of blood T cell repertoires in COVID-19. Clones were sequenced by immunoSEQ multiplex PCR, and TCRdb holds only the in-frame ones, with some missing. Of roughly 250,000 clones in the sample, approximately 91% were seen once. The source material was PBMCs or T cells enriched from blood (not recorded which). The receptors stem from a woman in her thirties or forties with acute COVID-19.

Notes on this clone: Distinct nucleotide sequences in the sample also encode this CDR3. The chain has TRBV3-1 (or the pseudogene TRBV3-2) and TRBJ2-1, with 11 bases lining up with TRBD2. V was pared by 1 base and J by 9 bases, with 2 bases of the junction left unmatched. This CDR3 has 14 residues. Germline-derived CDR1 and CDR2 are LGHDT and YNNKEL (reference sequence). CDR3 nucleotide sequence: TGTGCCAGCAGCCAAGGGACTAGCGGGTCTGAGCAGTTCTTC. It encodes CASSQGTSGSEQFF.

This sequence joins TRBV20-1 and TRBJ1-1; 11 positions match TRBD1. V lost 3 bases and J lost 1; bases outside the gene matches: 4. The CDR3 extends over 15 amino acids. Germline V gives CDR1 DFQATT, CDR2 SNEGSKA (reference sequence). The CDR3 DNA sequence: TGCAGTGCTAGTTCCGGACAGGGGGCGAACACTGAAGCTTTCTTT. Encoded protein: CSASSGQGANTEAFF.

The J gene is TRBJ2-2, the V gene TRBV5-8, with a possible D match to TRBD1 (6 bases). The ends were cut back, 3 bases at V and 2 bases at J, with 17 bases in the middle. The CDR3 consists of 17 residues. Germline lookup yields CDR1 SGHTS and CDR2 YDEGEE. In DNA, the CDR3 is TGTGCCAGCAGCTGGGTTTTCGGACAGAAAAACACCGGGGAGCTGTTTTTT. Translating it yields CASSWVFGQKNTGELFF.

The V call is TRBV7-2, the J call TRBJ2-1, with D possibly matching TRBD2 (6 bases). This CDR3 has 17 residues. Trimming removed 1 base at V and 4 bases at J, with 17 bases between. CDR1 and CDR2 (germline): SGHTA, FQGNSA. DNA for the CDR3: TGTGCCAGCAGCTTAGACGGTTTTAGCGGATTTTACAATGAGCAGTTCTTC. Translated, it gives CASSLDGFSGFYNEQFF.

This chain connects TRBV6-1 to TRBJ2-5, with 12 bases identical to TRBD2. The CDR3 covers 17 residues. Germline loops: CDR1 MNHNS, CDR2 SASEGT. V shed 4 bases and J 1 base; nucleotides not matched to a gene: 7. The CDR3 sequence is CASSGGGLAGPQETQYF. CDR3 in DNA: TGTGCCAGCAGTGGGGGGGGACTAGCGGGTCCCCAAGAGACCCAGTACTTC.

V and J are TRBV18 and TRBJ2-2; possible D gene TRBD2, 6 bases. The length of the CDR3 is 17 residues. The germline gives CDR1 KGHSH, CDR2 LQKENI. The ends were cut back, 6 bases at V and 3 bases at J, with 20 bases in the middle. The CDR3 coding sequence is TGTGCCAGCTCCGCGGGACTTAGAGGATGGGACACCGGGGAGCTGTTTTTT. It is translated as CASSAGLRGWDTGELFF.

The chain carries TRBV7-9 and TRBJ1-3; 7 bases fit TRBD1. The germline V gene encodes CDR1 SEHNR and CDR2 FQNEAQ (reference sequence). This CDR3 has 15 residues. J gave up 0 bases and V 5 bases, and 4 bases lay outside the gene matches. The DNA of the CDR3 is TGTGCCAGCAGCGTTTCAGGGGGCTCTGGAAACACCATATATTTT. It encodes CASSVSGGSGNTIYF.

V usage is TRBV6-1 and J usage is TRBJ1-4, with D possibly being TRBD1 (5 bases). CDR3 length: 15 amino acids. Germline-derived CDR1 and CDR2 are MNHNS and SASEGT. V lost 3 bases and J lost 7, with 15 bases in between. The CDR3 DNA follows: TGTGCCAGCAGTGAGATGTCAGGGAAACGTGAAAAACTGTTTTTT. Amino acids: CASSEMSGKREKLFF.

The CDR3 region is CASSRRRGRAGEQFF. DNA of the CDR3: TGTGCCAGCAGCCGTAGACGGGGGAGGGCCGGTGAGCAGTTCTTC. This chain links TRBV7-2 with TRBJ2-1; 7 nucleotides align to TRBD2. Germline-derived CDR1 and CDR2 are SGHTA and FQGNSA. The CDR3 is 15 residues long. The trim removed 5 bases at V and 9 bases at J, leaving 13 bases unmatched.